Sequencing of this T cell receptor beta chain was carried out in a study of T cell changes during pregnancy in multiple sclerosis. Here immunoSEQ multiplex PCR was the method, and the copy in TCRdb shows in-frame clones only, minus some. This sample has approximately 50,000 clones; 91% occur once, and the top ten carry around 9.6%. The CDR3 has 13 residues. The V call is TRBV21-1, the J call TRBJ1-2. TRBV21-1 constitutes a pseudogene. This TCR was recovered from a female donor with multiple sclerosis, enrolled in a pregnancy study. Sequenced here: CD8+ T cells from peripheral blood mononuclear cells, sampled after pregnancy. The CDR3 protein is CASSKGQRRGYTF. As DNA, the CDR3 is TGTGCCAGCAGCAAAGGGCAGAGGCGTGGCTACACCTTC.